Listed below are T cell receptor beta chains from one sample, sequenced in a study of cytomegalovirus exposure and HLA in healthy donors. Repertoires were generated with immunoSEQ multiplex PCR, while TCRdb's copy carries only in-frame clones and drops some. The profile covers about 360,000 clones, with 86% appearing a single time and under 0.9% taken by the ten largest. The sample taken for sequencing was PBMCs. The receptors were gathered from a woman under 30 in good health and CMV-seronegative. Each CDR3 is given with its conserved first and last residue. A D gene is named only where the DNA matches it firmly. Clone sizes are given selectively: once, few, many, or a class where the clone is expanded.

V	J	size	D	CDR3	DNA
TRBV28	TRBJ1-3	-	TRBD1	CASSLRDRGRTGNTIYF	TGTGCCAGCAGCCTCCGGGACAGGGGGCGAACTGGAAACACCATATATTTT
TRBV27	TRBJ2-3	-	-	CASSPMTVTRTDTQYF	TGTGCCAGCAGCCCCATGACAGTAACTCGTACAGATACGCAGTATTTT
TRBV5-1	TRBJ1-3	-	TRBD1	CASTGQDRNTIYF	TGCGCCAGTACGGGACAGGATCGAAACACCATATATTTT
TRBV18	TRBJ2-4	-	-	CASSPTGPPGNIQYF	TGTGCCAGCTCACCTACCGGACCTCCGGGGAACATTCAGTACTTC
TRBV30	TRBJ1-4	few	TRBD1	CAWSGTGIREKLFF	TGTGCCTGGAGTGGGACAGGGATCCGGGAAAAACTGTTTTTT
TRBV2	TRBJ2-2	-	TRBD1	CASRGQSTGELFF	TGTGCCAGCAGGGGACAGAGCACCGGGGAGCTGTTTTTT
TRBV29-1	TRBJ2-1	-	-	CSVEGLNEQFF	TGCAGCGTTGAGGGGCTAAATGAGCAGTTCTTC
TRBV12-5	TRBJ1-2	-	-	CASGPGTSNYGYTF	TGTGCTAGTGGCCCAGGGACATCCAACTATGGCTACACCTTC
TRBV10-3	TRBJ2-7	-	TRBD2	CAISGETSGGTYEQYF	TGTGCCATCAGTGGGGAGACTAGCGGGGGAACCTACGAGCAGTACTTC
TRBV27	TRBJ2-7	-	TRBD2	CASSSRASGVYEQYF	TGTGCCAGCAGTTCCCGGGCTAGCGGGGTATACGAGCAGTACTTC
TRBV25-1	TRBJ1-6	-	-	CASSDSVRSPLHF	TGTGCCAGCAGTGACTCAGTGAGGTCACCCCTCCACTTT
TRBV27	TRBJ2-7	-	TRBD1	CASSTTGGPYEQYF	TGTGCCAGCAGTACGACAGGGGGCCCCTACGAGCAGTACTTC
TRBV5-1	TRBJ2-3	-	TRBD2	CASSMGLPRTDTQYF	TGCGCCAGCAGCATGGGACTACCTCGCACAGATACGCAGTATTTT
TRBV4-1	TRBJ2-5	-	-	CASSPRESGYQETQYF	TGCGCCAGCAGCCCGCGAGAATCGGGGTACCAAGAGACCCAGTACTTC
TRBV5-6	TRBJ1-1	-	TRBD1	CASSLLVGQGDTEAFF	TGTGCCAGCAGCTTGTTGGTGGGACAGGGTGACACTGAAGCTTTCTTT
TRBV2	TRBJ1-2	-	TRBD1	CASSEYRDRPYGYTF	TGTGCCAGCAGTGAATATCGGGACAGACCCTATGGCTACACCTTC
TRBV5-4	TRBJ2-3	-	TRBD1	CASTQGGTGGYGGLDTQYF	TGTGCCAGCACCCAGGGAGGGACAGGGGGCTATGGCGGGCTAGATACGCAGTATTTT
TRBV19	TRBJ2-2	-	TRBD2	CASSRTGTSVQNTGELFF	TGTGCCAGTAGTAGGACCGGGACTAGCGTTCAGAACACCGGGGAGCTGTTTTTT
TRBV9	TRBJ1-2	-	-	CASSVDIGANYGYTF	TGTGCCAGCAGCGTAGACATCGGAGCTAACTATGGCTACACCTTC
TRBV11-3	TRBJ2-7	-	-	CASRVGQAPSSYEQYF	TGTGCCAGCAGGGTGGGCCAGGCCCCGAGCTCCTACGAGCAGTACTTC
TRBV5-1	TRBJ2-7	-	-	CASSLGPGGDLYEQYF	TGCGCCAGCAGCTTGGGACCGGGCGGGGATCTCTACGAGCAGTACTTC
TRBV9	TRBJ2-7	-	TRBD2	CASSPGPSGVISYEQYF	TGTGCCAGCAGCCCGGGTCCTAGCGGGGTTATCTCCTACGAGCAGTACTTC
TRBV27	TRBJ1-5	-	TRBD1	CASSGWGRGRGPSNQPQHF	TGTGCCAGCAGTGGCTGGGGCAGGGGGCGAGGACCCAGCAATCAGCCCCAGCATTTT
TRBV7-8	TRBJ1-4	once	-	CASSLPVGGVEKLFF	TGTGCCAGCAGCTTACCAGTTGGAGGGGTTGAAAAACTGTTTTTT
TRBV6-1	TRBJ2-3	-	-	CASSEGSGWPDTQYF	TGTGCCAGCAGTGAAGGTTCGGGATGGCCAGATACGCAGTATTTT
TRBV28	TRBJ2-7	few	-	CASSFAGNEQYF	TGTGCCAGCAGTTTCGCGGGGAACGAGCAGTACTTC
TRBV7-9	TRBJ2-3	-	-	CASSLARIQTDTQYF	TGTGCCAGCAGCCTCGCCAGGATCCAAACAGATACGCAGTATTTT
TRBV29-1	TRBJ2-2	-	TRBD2	CSVLGLADTGELFF	TGCAGCGTCCTAGGACTAGCGGACACCGGGGAGCTGTTTTTT
TRBV2	TRBJ2-7	-	TRBD1	CASSPREGAQNEQYF	TGTGCCAGCAGCCCGAGAGAGGGGGCGCAGAACGAGCAGTACTTC
TRBV28	TRBJ1-1	-	TRBD1	CASTLGGQEIPEAFF	TGTGCCAGCACCCTGGGGGGACAGGAAATTCCTGAAGCTTTCTTT
TRBV7-8	TRBJ2-3	-	TRBD2	CASSTPSGEGTDTQYF	TGTGCCAGCAGCACCCCTAGCGGGGAGGGCACAGATACGCAGTATTTT
TRBV9	TRBJ2-2	once	-	CASSVQVTGELFF	TGTGCCAGCAGCGTTCAGGTCACCGGGGAGCTGTTTTTT
TRBV7-2	TRBJ2-7	-	-	CASRASGGEQYF	TGTGCCAGCAGGGCAAGTGGCGGCGAGCAGTACTTC
TRBV6-5	TRBJ1-5	-	-	CASSPLSNQPQHF	TGTGCCAGCAGTCCCTTGAGCAATCAGCCCCAGCATTTT
TRBV11-2	TRBJ1-4	-	TRBD1	CASSLDRGEEKLFF	TGTGCCAGCAGCTTAGACAGGGGGGAAGAAAAACTGTTTTTT
TRBV16	TRBJ1-2	-	-	CASSRDTSNYGYTF	TGTGCCAGCAGCCGGGACACTTCTAACTATGGCTACACCTTC
TRBV29-1	TRBJ2-5	-	TRBD2	CSVGTSGAETQYF	TGCAGCGTCGGGACTAGCGGGGCGGAGACCCAGTACTTC
TRBV15	TRBJ2-3	-	TRBD1	CATSRRTGVTDTQYF	TGTGCCACCAGCAGGCGGACAGGAGTCACAGATACGCAGTATTTT
TRBV5-1	TRBJ2-1	-	-	CASSLDPVMTYNEQFF	TGCGCCAGCAGCTTGGACCCGGTCATGACTTACAATGAGCAGTTCTTC
TRBV7-9	TRBJ2-1	-	TRBD2	CASSSRIAGGRYNEQFF	TGTGCCAGCAGCTCCCGGATAGCGGGAGGGCGATACAATGAGCAGTTCTTC
TRBV7-2	TRBJ2-3	-	-	CASSLGGGPNTDTQYF	TGTGCCAGCAGCTTAGGGGGGGGCCCTAACACAGATACGCAGTATTTT
TRBV6-5	TRBJ1-1	once	-	CASRLGPRGEAFF	TGTGCCAGCAGACTGGGACCCAGGGGTGAAGCTTTCTTT
TRBV7-9	TRBJ2-1	once	TRBD1	CASSLGQGNNEQFF	TGTGCCAGCAGCTTAGGACAGGGGAACAATGAGCAGTTCTTC
TRBV2	TRBJ2-7	-	TRBD2	CASNGRESWEQYF	TGTGCCAGCAATGGGCGGGAGTCTTGGGAGCAGTACTTC
TRBV4-2	TRBJ1-4	-	-	CASSQDSGISEKLFF	TGTGCCAGCAGCCAAGATTCCGGGATTTCGGAAAAACTGTTTTTT
TRBV6-1	TRBJ2-2	-	-	CAIPGVTTGELFF	TGTGCCATCCCCGGGGTCACCACCGGGGAGCTGTTTTTT
TRBV28	TRBJ2-1	-	TRBD2	CASSSGTSGGTYNEQFF	TGTGCCAGCAGCTCTGGGACTAGCGGGGGAACCTACAATGAGCAGTTCTTC
TRBV28	TRBJ1-3	-	-	CASSLLIGGESSGNTIYF	TGTGCCAGCAGTTTATTAATTGGGGGGGAAAGCTCTGGAAACACCATATATTTT